The clone carrying this T cell receptor (beta chain) has just a few counts. The antigen is undetermined. The data were taken from a study of T cells in Graves' hyperthyroidism and ophthalmopathy. Study information: It was at initial diagnosis, before any treatment, that peripheral blood was collected. Whole-study findings and limits: A model using 13 V-J features told ophthalmopathy apart from stable hyperthyroidism. Ophthalmopathy prediction by the model preceded onset by a median about 6 months. Among clonotypes expanded in thyroid above 0.001, most were also found in blood.

The investigators amplified TCR beta CDR3 regions from RNA transcripts. A first-round RT-PCR of the TCR CDR3 used the HTBI primer set. TCRdb reprocessed the multiplex PCR reads via MiXCR and lists one record per CDR3 protein. The repertoire includes roughly 650,000 distinct CDR3 sequences, approximately 15% of them detected once, and less than 3.5% sits in the top ten. The sample comprised blood. The origin of this receptor is a woman aged 40 to 50 with Graves' ophthalmopathy.

The CDR3 bases are TGCAGTGCTAGCAGCGCCGAGGGTCCAAATAATTCACCCCTCCACTTT. Translated: CSASSAEGPNNSPLHF. The chain links TRBV20-1 to TRBJ1-6; D is unresolved. The CDR3 sequence is 16 residues long. Germline CDR1 is DFQATT and CDR2 is SNEGSKA (reference sequence). Trimming took 3 bases from V and 5 from J, leaving 17 bases between them.